This T cell receptor beta chain was sequenced for a study of shared clonotypes between healthy human individuals. Selected positively for CCR7 and CD45RO-negative, naive CD8 cells excluded terminally differentiated effector memory CD45RA+ cells. Trimming cost V 2 bases and J 2 bases, with 18 bases left between them. The CDR3 sequence is 18 residues long. The germline V gene encodes CDR1 MGHRA and CDR2 YSYEKL. Measured with immunoSEQ multiplex PCR; TCRdb has only the in-frame clones, and not every one. The sample lists 600,000 or so clones, 95% to 98% occurring once. The chain is built from TRBV4-1 and TRBJ1-4, with D perhaps TRBD1 (5 bases). The clonotype originates from a man between 25 and 39 years old in good health. Sequencing used naive CD8+ T cells sorted from blood. This CDR3 is CASSQYGGGETTNEKLFF. CDR3 nucleotides: TGCGCCAGCAGCCAATACGGCGGGGGTGAAACTACTAATGAAAAACTGTTTTTT.